This T cell receptor (beta chain) was captured in a study of T cell responses to AZD1222 COVID-19 vaccine. Study results and caveats: Clonal diversity may have been underestimated in mostly white British donors. Vaccine-related CD4 TCRs covered spike, predominating at 160-218 and 743-854. Only a handful of AZD1222 recipients, six or seven in all, had baseline seropositivity.

Worth noting for this clone: Its cognate antigen is unknown. Other DNA sequences in this specimen translate into the identical CDR3.

The CDR3 length is 13 residues. Germline CDR1 reads MNHEY; CDR2 reads SMNVEV (reference sequence). Trimming took 6 bases from V and 2 from J, leaving 9 bases between them. Assay used: immunoSEQ multiplex PCR; TCRdb lists only in-frame clones, some missing. The sample lists 150,000 to 200,000 clones; approximately 90% were seen once. The J gene is TRBJ2-3, the V gene TRBV27; no reliable D call. The sample was peripheral blood, taken 28 days after the second AZD1222 dose. The receptor was derived from an adult who received the AZD1222 COVID-19 vaccine. CDR3 residues: CASSLLATDTQYF. Written as DNA, the CDR3 is TGTGCCAGCAGCCTACTCGCCACAGATACGCAGTATTTT.